The 18 T cell receptor beta chains below all came from one sample that was sequenced in a study of shared clonotypes between healthy human individuals. Sequencing used immunoSEQ multiplex PCR; TCRdb keeps in-frame clones, though not all of them. This table holds 780,000 or so clones, roughly two thirds found once. The sample consisted of memory CD4+ T cells sorted from blood. Stated subset: CD45RA-negative fraction. Receptors originate from a woman aged 25 to 39 in good health.

This clone was seen only a few times. The V call is TRBV30, the J call TRBJ1-2; D uncertain. V was trimmed by 3 bases and J by 4 bases, leaving 18 bases between them. The V gene's germline CDR1 is GTSNPN and CDR2 SVGIG (reference sequence). The CDR3 runs to 15 residues. In DNA form, the CDR3 reads TGTGCCTGGAGGCGTAGGACCGGCCGTCTCTATGGCTACACCTTC. Protein product: CAWRRRTGRLYGYTF. Based on the CDR3 plus reference TRBV30 and TRBJ1-2, the full variable domain is SQTIHQWPATLVQPVGSPLSLECTVEGTSNPNLYWYRQAAGRGLQLLFYSVGIGQISSEVPQNLSASRPQDRQFILSSKKLLLSDSGFYLCAWRRRTGRLYGYTFGSGTRLTVV.

The CDR3 nucleotides read TGTGCCAGCAGCTTGACGGGAGACGAGGGCGAGCAGTACTTC. It translates to CASSLTGDEGEQYF. This chain joins TRBV5-4 and TRBJ2-7; D possibly corresponds to TRBD2 (6 bases). This CDR3 spans 14 amino acids. CDR1 is SGHNT, CDR2 YYREEE, per germline (reference sequence). Deletions cut 1 base from V and 6 bases from J, with 14 bases between.

The gene calls are TRBV28 and TRBJ2-3; D is unclear. V lost 7 bases, J lost 2 bases, and 10 bases lay in between. This CDR3 spans 13 amino acids. The germline gives CDR1 MDHEN, CDR2 SYDVKM. The CDR3 nucleotides read TGTGCCAGCATTATGGGATCCACAGATACGCAGTATTTT. Protein: CASIMGSTDTQYF.

CDR3 nucleotide sequence: TGTGCCAGCAGCTTGCTTGGACAGGTCTACGAGCAGTACTTC. Amino acid sequence: CASSLLGQVYEQYF. The chain is built from TRBV7-9 and TRBJ2-7, with 7 bases identical to TRBD1. The CDR3 covers 14 residues. Germline V gene sequence: CDR1 SEHNR, CDR2 FQNEAQ (reference sequence). The V and J ends lost 3 bases and 3 bases, in that order; junction bases with no gene match: 5.

The chain carries TRBV9 and TRBJ1-1; perhaps TRBD1 as D (6 bases). This CDR3 is 16 amino acids long. From germline, CDR1 is SGDLS and CDR2 YYNGEE. The ends were cut back, 8 bases at V and 6 bases at J, with 26 bases in the middle. DNA of the CDR3: TGTGCCAGTTCGCGTTCGGGGGGCGCGGGAAACCCTGAAGCTTTCTTT. This gives the protein CASSRSGGAGNPEAFF.

The chain uses TRBV11-2 and TRBJ1-1; 7 nucleotides match TRBD1. Losses at the gene ends were 5 bases for V and 0 bases for J; bases not matched to a gene: 6. The V gene's germline CDR1 is SGHAT and CDR2 FQNNGV. This CDR3 region has 15 residues. CDR3 amino acids: CASSLSGGLNTEAFF. The CDR3 DNA reads as TGTGCCAGCAGCCTCTCAGGGGGATTGAACACTGAAGCTTTCTTT.

The rearrangement uses TRBV28 and TRBJ2-3; no definite D call. V dropped 6 bases and J dropped 3 bases, with 7 bases sitting between them. The germline V gene encodes CDR1 MDHEN and CDR2 SYDVKM. This CDR3 spans 12 amino acids. CDR3 DNA: TGTGCCAGCAGCCAGATAACAGATACGCAGTATTTT. Encoded protein: CASSQITDTQYF. Full variable domain (outside the CDR3, taken from reference TRBV28 and TRBJ2-3): DVKVTQSSRYLVKRTGEKVFLECVQDMDHENMFWYRQDPGLGLRLIYFSYDVKMKEKGDIPEGYSVSREKKERFSLILESASTNQTSMYLCASSQITDTQYFGPGTRLTVL.

The J gene is TRBJ2-1, the V gene TRBV7-9, with 12 bases matching TRBD2. Germline CDR1 is SEHNR and CDR2 is FQNEAQ (reference sequence). The CDR3 length is 15 residues. With V trimmed by 5 bases and J by 8 bases, 7 bases remained unmatched. Here the CDR3 DNA reads TGTGCCAGCAGCGCCGGGACTAGCGGGTTCGATGAGCAGTTCTTC. It yields the protein CASSAGTSGFDEQFF.

V usage is TRBV5-1 and J usage is TRBJ2-4; 10 positions agree with TRBD1. Germline V CDR1 and CDR2: SGHRS, YFSETQ. With V trimmed by 3 bases and J by 0 bases, 15 bases remained unmatched. This CDR3 has 20 amino acids. CDR3 in amino acids: CASSSTSTGGAPLAKNIQYF. CDR3 in DNA: TGCGCCAGCAGCTCCACCTCGACAGGGGGCGCTCCCCTAGCCAAAAACATTCAGTACTTC.

This clone was seen only a few times. The gene calls are TRBV16 and TRBJ2-2, with 10 positions matching TRBD2. The J segment lost 7 bases and the V segment lost 2 bases, leaving 4 bases of the junction unmatched. This CDR3 is 15 amino acids long. Looked up from germline, CDR1 is KGHSY and CDR2 is FQNENV. Here the CDR3 reads CASSQLAGELGELFF. The CDR3 DNA reads as TGTGCCAGCAGCCAACTAGCGGGAGAGCTCGGGGAGCTGTTTTTT. The complete variable domain, with remaining parts taken from reference TRBV16 and TRBJ2-2, reads GEEVAQTPKHLVRGEGQKAKLYCAPIKGHSYVFWYQQVLKNEFKFLISFQNENVFDETGMPKERFSAKCLPNSPCSLEIQATKLEDSAVYFCASSQLAGELGELFFGEGSRLTVL.

This chain joins TRBV2 and TRBJ1-2; TRBD1 is a possible D gene (6 bases). Germline CDR1 SNHLY, CDR2 FYNNEI. The CDR3 runs 13 residues. V lost 5 bases and J 6 bases, leaving 13 bases between the germline ends. Written as DNA, the CDR3 is TGTGCCAGCAGTCCCGGGACATTTGATGGCTACACCTTC. Amino acid sequence: CASSPGTFDGYTF. Using reference TRBV2 and TRBJ1-2 for the parts outside the CDR3, the full variable domain is EPEVTQTPSHQVTQMGQEVILRCVPISNHLYFYWYRQILGQKVEFLVSFYNNEISEKSEIFDDQFSVERPDGSNFTLKIRSTKLEDSAMYFCASSPGTFDGYTFGSGTRLTVV.

The rearrangement links TRBV27 to TRBJ1-2; D gene uncertain. The CDR3 runs 13 residues. CDR1 is MNHEY and CDR2 is SMNVEV in the germline V gene (reference sequence). The germline V and J ends were trimmed by 5 bases and 7 bases, with 14 bases remaining between them. CDR3 in DNA: TGTGCCAGCAGTGAAAGAGACTTGGGTGGCTACACCTTC. Translating it yields CASSERDLGGYTF.

The chain has TRBV28 and TRBJ2-5; D could derive from TRBD1 or TRBD2 (5 bases each). Germline V CDR1 and CDR2: MDHEN, SYDVKM. V gave up 11 bases and J gave up 5 bases, with 18 bases separating them. This CDR3 spans 13 amino acids. The CDR3 DNA is TGTGCCGGGGGTGACAGTCATCCGGAGACCCAGTACTTC. Translating gives CAGGDSHPETQYF.

The chain carries TRBV5-1 and TRBJ2-3; D is perhaps TRBD1 (5 bases). This CDR3 contains 13 residues. V lost 4 bases, J lost 5 bases, and 11 bases lay in between. CDR1 is SGHRS, CDR2 YFSETQ, per germline. The CDR3: CASSLGHLDTQYF. CDR3 bases: TGCGCCAGCAGCCTCGGACATTTAGATACGCAGTATTTT.

V usage is TRBV18 and J usage is TRBJ2-4; the D gene is possibly TRBD2 (6 bases). This CDR3 has 18 residues. Germline values: CDR1 KGHSH, CDR2 LQKENI. V gave up 3 bases and J gave up 0 bases, with 18 bases separating them. In DNA form, the CDR3 reads TGTGCCAGCTCACCGAAGGTAGCGGTAACCCCAGCCAAAAACATTCAGTACTTC. Translation: CASSPKVAVTPAKNIQYF.

For this clone: This specimen includes other DNA sequences encoding the same CDR3. V gene TRBV2 combines with J gene TRBJ1-2, with D tentatively TRBD1 (5 bases). The CDR3 runs to 14 residues. V dropped 3 bases and J dropped 0 bases, with 8 bases sitting between them. From germline, CDR1 is SNHLY and CDR2 FYNNEI. CDR3 sequence (DNA): TGTGCCAGCAGTGAGCGGGGGTCTAACTATGGCTACACCTTC. This encodes CASSERGSNYGYTF. Together with reference TRBV2 and TRBJ1-2, the CDR3 gives the full variable domain: EPEVTQTPSHQVTQMGQEVILRCVPISNHLYFYWYRQILGQKVEFLVSFYNNEISEKSEIFDDQFSVERPDGSNFTLKIRSTKLEDSAMYFCASSERGSNYGYTFGSGTRLTVV.

The V and J genes are TRBV19 and TRBJ2-1; unclear D gene. V lost 10 bases and J 0 bases, leaving 13 bases between the germline ends. CDR3 length: 14 residues. Germline CDR1 and CDR2: LNHDA and SQIVND (reference sequence). The CDR3 region is CATSPRRSYNEQFF. CDR3 nucleotides: TGTGCCACCTCGCCCCGCCGCTCCTACAATGAGCAGTTCTTC.

The rearrangement joins TRBV7-8 to TRBJ2-7; D may be TRBD2 (5 bases). V was clipped by 7 bases and J by 0 bases, with 10 bases between them. Germline CDR1 is SGHVS and CDR2 is FQNEAQ. CDR3 size: 13 residues. In DNA, the CDR3 is TGTGCCAGCACGGAGAGGGCCTCCTACGAGCAGTACTTC. Translating it yields CASTERASYEQYF.